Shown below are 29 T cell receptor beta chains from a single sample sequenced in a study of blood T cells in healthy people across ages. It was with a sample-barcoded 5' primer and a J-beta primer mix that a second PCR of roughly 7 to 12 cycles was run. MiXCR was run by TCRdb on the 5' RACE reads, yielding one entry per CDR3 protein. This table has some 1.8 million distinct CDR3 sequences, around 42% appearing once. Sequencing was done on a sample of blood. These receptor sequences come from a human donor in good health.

The CDR3, as DNA: TGCACCGTCACAGGGGAACCATATGGCTACACCTTC. This encodes CTVTGEPYGYTF. The chain employs TRBV20-1 and TRBJ1-2; 7 positions agree with TRBD1. CDR3 length equals 12 residues. The germline V gene encodes CDR1 DFQATT and CDR2 SNEGSKA (reference sequence).

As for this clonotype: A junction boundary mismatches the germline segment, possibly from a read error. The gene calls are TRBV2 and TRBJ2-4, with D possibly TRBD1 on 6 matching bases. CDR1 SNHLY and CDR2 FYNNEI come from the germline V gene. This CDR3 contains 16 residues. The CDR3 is CANSVRQALAKNIQYF. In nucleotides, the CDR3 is TGTGCCAACAGTGTAAGACAGGCACTAGCCAAAAACATTCAGTACTTC.

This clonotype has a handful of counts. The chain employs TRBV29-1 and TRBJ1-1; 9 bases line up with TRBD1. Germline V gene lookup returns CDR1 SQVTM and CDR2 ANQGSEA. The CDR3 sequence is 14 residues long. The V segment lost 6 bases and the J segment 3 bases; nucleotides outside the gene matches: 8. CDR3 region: CSVTGTGIDTEAFF. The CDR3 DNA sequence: TGCAGCGTCACCGGGACAGGGATAGACACTGAAGCTTTCTTT.

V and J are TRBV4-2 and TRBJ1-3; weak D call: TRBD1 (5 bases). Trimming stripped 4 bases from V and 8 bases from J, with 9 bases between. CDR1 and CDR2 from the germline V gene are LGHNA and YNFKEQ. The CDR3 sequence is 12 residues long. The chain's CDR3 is CASSPLGDTIYF. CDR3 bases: TGTGCCAGCAGCCCCCTAGGGGACACCATATATTTT.

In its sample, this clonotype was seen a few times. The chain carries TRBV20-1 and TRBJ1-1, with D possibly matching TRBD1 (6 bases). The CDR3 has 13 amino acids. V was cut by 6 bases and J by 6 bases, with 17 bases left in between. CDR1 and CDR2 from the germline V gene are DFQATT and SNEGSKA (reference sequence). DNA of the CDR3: TGCAGTGCCCCCAGGGGTGTCAACGCTGAAGCTTTCTTT. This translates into CSAPRGVNAEAFF.

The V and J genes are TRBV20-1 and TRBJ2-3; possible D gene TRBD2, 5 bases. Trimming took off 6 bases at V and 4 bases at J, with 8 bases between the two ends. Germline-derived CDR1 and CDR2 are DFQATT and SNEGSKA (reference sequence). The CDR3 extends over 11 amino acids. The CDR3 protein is CSAALADTQYF. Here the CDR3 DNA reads TGCAGTGCGGCACTAGCAGATACGCAGTATTTT.

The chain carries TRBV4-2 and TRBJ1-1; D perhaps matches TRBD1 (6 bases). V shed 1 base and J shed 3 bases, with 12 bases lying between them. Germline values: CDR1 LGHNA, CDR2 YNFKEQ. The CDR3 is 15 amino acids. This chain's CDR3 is CASSQVLGADTEAFF. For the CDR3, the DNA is TGTGCCAGCAGCCAAGTACTGGGGGCTGACACTGAAGCTTTCTTT.

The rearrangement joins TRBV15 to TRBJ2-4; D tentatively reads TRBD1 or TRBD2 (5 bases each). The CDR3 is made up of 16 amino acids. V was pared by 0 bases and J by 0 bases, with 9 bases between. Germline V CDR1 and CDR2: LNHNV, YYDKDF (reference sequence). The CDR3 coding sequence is TGTGCCACCAGCAGAGATTCGGGGCTAGCCAAAAACATTCAGTACTTC. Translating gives CATSRDSGLAKNIQYF. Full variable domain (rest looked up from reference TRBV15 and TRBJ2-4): DAMVIQNPRYQVTQFGKPVTLSCSQTLNHNVMYWYQQKSSQAPKLLFHYYDKDFNNEADTPDNFQSRRPNTSFCFLDIRSPGLGDTAMYLCATSRDSGLAKNIQYFGAGTRLSVL.

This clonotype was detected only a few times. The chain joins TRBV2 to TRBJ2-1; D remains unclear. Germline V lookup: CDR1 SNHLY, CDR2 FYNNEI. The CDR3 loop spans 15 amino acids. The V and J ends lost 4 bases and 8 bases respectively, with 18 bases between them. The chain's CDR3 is CASSVAEAEFDEQFF. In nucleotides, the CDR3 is TGTGCCAGCAGTGTGGCCGAGGCGGAGTTTGATGAGCAGTTCTTC. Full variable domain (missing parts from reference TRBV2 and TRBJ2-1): EPEVTQTPSHQVTQMGQEVILRCVPISNHLYFYWYRQILGQKVEFLVSFYNNEISEKSEIFDDQFSVERPDGSNFTLKIRSTKLEDSAMYFCASSVAEAEFDEQFFGPGTRLTVL.

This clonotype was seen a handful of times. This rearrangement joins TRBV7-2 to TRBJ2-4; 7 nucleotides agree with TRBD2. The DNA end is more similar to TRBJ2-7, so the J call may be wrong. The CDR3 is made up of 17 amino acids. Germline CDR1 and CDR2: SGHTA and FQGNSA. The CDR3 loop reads CASSLSAVVAGLYEQYF. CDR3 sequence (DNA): TGTGCCAGCAGCTTATCGGCCGTTGTAGCGGGCCTCTACGAGCAGTACTTC.

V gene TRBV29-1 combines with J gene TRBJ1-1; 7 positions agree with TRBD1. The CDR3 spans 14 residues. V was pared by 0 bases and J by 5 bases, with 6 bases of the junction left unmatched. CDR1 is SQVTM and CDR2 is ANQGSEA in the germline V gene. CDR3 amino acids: CSVEDEDRVTEAFF. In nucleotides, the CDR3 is TGCAGCGTTGAAGATGAAGACAGGGTAACTGAAGCTTTCTTT.

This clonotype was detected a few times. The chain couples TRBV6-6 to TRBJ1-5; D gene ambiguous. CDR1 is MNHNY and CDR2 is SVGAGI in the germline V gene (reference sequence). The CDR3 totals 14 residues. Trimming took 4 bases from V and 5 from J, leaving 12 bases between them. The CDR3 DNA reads TGTGCCAGCAGTTGGAGGGCAGAAGATCAGCCCCAGCATTTT. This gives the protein CASSWRAEDQPQHF.

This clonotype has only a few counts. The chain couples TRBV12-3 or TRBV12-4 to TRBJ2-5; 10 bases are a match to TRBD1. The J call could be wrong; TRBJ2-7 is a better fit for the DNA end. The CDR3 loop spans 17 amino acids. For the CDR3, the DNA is TGTGCCAGCAGTTTAGCGAAAACCGGGACAGGGGTCTACGAGCAGTACTTC. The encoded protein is CASSLAKTGTGVYEQYF.

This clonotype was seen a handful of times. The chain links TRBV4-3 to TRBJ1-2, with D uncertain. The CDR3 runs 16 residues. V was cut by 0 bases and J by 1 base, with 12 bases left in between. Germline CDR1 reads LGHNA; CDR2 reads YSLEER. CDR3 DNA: TGCGCCAGCAGCCAAGATAGTAGGTGGGATAACTATGGCTACACCTTC. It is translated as CASSQDSRWDNYGYTF.

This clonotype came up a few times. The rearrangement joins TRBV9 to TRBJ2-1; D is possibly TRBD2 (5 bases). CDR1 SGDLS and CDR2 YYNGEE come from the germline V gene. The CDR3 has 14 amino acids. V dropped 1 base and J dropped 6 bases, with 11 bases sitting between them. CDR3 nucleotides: TGTGCCAGCAGCGTACTAGCTGGGCCCAATGAGCAGTTCTTC. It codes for CASSVLAGPNEQFF.

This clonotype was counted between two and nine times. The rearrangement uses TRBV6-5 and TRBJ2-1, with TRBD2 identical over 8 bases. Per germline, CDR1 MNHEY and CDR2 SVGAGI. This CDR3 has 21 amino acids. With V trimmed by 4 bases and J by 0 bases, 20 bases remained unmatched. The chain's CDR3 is CASSSTYLAGAFRSSYNEQFF. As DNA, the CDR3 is TGTGCCAGCAGTTCTACGTACCTAGCGGGCGCCTTCAGGAGCTCCTACAATGAGCAGTTCTTC.

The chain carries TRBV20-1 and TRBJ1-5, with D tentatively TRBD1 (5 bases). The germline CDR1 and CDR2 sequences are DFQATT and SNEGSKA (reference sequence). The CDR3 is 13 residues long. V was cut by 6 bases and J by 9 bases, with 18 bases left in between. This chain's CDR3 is CSARHGRTGPQHF. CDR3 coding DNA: TGCAGTGCCCGGCACGGGCGCACAGGGCCCCAGCATTTT.

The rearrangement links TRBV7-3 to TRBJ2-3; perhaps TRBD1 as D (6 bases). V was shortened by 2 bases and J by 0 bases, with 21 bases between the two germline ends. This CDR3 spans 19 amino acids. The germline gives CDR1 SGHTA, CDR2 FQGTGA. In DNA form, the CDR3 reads TGTGCCAGCAGCTTAGGATTTGATGGGGGCCCCGCTAGCACAGATACGCAGTATTTT. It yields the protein CASSLGFDGGPASTDTQYF.

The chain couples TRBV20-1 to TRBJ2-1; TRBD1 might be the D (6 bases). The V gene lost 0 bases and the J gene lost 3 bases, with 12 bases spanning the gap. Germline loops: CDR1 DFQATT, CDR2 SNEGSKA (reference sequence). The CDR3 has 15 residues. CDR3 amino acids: CSAREGQGFYNEQFF. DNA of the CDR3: TGCAGTGCTAGAGAGGGGCAGGGGTTCTACAATGAGCAGTTCTTC.

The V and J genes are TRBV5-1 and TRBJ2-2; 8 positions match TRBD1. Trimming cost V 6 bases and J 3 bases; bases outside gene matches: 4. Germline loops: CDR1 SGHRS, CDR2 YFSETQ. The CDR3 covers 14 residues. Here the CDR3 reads CASKSQGDTGELFF. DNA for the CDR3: TGCGCCAGCAAGTCACAGGGGGACACCGGGGAGCTGTTTTTT.

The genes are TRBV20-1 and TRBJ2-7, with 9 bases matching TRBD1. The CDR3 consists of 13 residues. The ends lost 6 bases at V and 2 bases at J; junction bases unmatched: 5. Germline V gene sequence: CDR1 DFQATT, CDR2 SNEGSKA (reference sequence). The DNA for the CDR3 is TGCAGTGCGCAGACAGGGGGAGCCTACGAGCAGTACTTC. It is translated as CSAQTGGAYEQYF.

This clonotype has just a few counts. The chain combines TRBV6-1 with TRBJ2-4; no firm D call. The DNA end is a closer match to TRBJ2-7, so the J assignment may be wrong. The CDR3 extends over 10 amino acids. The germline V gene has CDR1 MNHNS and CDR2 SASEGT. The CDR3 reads CASFSYEQYF. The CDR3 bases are TGTGCCAGCTTCAGTTACGAGCAGTACTTC.

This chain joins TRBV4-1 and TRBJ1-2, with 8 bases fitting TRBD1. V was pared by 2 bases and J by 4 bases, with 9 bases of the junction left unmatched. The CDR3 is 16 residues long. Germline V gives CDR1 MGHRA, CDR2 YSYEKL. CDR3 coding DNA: TGCGCCAGCAGCCAACACCTAAACAGGGGGATCTATGGCTACACCTTC. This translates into CASSQHLNRGIYGYTF.

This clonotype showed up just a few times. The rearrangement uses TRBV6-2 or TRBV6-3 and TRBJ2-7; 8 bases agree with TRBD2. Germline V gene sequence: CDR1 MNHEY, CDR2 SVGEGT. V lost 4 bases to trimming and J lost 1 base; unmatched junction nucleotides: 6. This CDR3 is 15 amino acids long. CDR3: CASSLKAGASYEQYF. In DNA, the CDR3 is TGTGCCAGCAGTTTGAAAGCGGGGGCGTCCTACGAGCAGTACTTC.

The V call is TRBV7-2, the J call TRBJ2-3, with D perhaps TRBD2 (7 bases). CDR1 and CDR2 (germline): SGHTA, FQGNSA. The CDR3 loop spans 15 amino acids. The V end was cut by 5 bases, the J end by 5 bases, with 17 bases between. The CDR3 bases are TGTGCCAGCAGCCCTGGACAGCCGGGGGGAGATACGCAGTATTTT. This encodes CASSPGQPGGDTQYF.

The CDR3 sequence is CASSSGMDGVNEQYF. The DNA for the CDR3 is TGTGCCAGCAGCTCAGGGATGGACGGGGTCAATGAGCAGTACTTC. The rearrangement links TRBV7-8 to TRBJ2-5, with D perhaps given as TRBD1 or TRBD2 (5 bases each). The CDR3 is made up of 15 amino acids. V gave up 4 bases and J gave up 11 bases, with 23 bases separating them. CDR1 and CDR2 (germline): SGHVS, FQNEAQ.

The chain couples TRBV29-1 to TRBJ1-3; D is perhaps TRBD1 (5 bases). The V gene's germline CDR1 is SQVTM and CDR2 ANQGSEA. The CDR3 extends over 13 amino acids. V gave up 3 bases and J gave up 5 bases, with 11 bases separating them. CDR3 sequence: CSVEVQGRNTIYF. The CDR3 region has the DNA TGCAGCGTTGAGGTTCAGGGAAGAAACACCATATATTTT. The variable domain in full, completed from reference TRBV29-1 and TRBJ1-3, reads SAVISQKPSRDICQRGTSLTIQCQVDSQVTMMFWYRQQPGQSLTLIATANQGSEATYESGFVIDKFPISRPNLTFSTLTVSNMSPEDSSIYLCSVEVQGRNTIYFGEGSWLTVV.

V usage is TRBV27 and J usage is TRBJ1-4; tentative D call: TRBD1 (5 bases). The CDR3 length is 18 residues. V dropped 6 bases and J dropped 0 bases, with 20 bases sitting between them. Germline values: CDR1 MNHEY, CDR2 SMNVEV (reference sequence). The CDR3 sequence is CASSPGPGVGATNEKLFF. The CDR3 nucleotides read TGTGCCAGCAGCCCGGGACCCGGAGTGGGCGCAACTAATGAAAAACTGTTTTTT.

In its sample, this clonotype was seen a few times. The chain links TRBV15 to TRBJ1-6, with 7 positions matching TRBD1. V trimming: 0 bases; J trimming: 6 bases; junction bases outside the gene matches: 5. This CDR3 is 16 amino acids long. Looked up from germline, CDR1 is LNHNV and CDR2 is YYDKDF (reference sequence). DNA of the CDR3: TGTGCCACCAGCAGAGAACCGACAGGGACTAATTCACCCCTCCACTTT. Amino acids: CATSREPTGTNSPLHF.